This T cell receptor beta chain was identified during a study of prognosis after radiotherapy for stage I lung cancer. Genomic DNA provided the template from which TCR beta CDR3 was amplified by two-round multiplex PCR. During first-round PCR, primers specific to each TRBV and TRBJ gene were used. With universal primers, the second PCR round was performed. TCRdb fed the multiplex PCR reads into MiXCR, producing one record per CDR3 protein. The data contain about 24,000 distinct CDR3 sequences, roughly two fifths of them seen just once; the ten biggest clones take up roughly 21%. Remarks on this clonotype: Its target is unknown.

The ends were cut back, 2 bases at V and 0 bases at J, with 11 bases in the middle. The CDR3 sequence is 16 residues long. Per germline, CDR1 MNHEY and CDR2 SMNVEV (reference sequence). General study findings and limits: Unique TCR clones declined after stereotactic body radiation therapy, from a median roughly 9,300 to 7,200.

Peripheral blood, about 6 milliliters per draw, was collected at each of two time points. Sequencing used PBMCs, obtained before or after stereotactic body radiation therapy (not recorded which). This sequence was found in a donor aged 50 or older with non-small cell lung cancer. The V and J genes are TRBV27 and TRBJ2-1; D unclear. The CDR3, as DNA: TGTGCCAGCAGTTTAGCACTGGGTAGCTCCTACAATGAGCAGTTCTTC. This encodes CASSLALGSSYNEQFF.